The rows below give T cell receptor beta chains drawn from one sample of a study of T cell repertoires in cytomegalovirus infection. MiXCR was run by TCRdb on the reads, yielding one entry per CDR3 protein. The sample records about 83,000 distinct CDR3 sequences, more than 20% being singletons. Their recognized antigens are unknown. The sample in question was CD8+ T cells from cultured PBMCs, obtained from culture after CMV antigen stimulation. Receptors were obtained from a human donor in good health (CMV status not recorded). Some clones in this sample may be carry-over from other donors' samples. Both conserved end residues are part of each CDR3. D genes are given only for firm matches.

J gene | V gene | D gene | CDR3 protein
TRBJ2-7 | TRBV20-1 | NA | CSARDKAVSEQYF
TRBJ1-2 | TRBV9 | TRBD1 | CASSVATGSGGMDGYTF
TRBJ2-7 | TRBV4-3 | NA | CASSPAEGSYEQYF
TRBJ2-5 | TRBV7-9 | TRBD2 | CASSLQTSGVRETQYF
TRBJ2-5 | TRBV19 | TRBD1 | CASSQGAETQYF
TRBJ1-1 | TRBV28 | NA | CASSFGRVVFEAFF
TRBJ2-2 | TRBV6-6 | TRBD2 | CASSYLRGGSAGELFF
TRBJ2-7 | TRBV27 | TRBD2 | CASSPTPSGRVYEQYF
TRBJ1-1 | TRBV18 | TRBD1 | CASSPTGQGNTEAFF
TRBJ2-7 | TRBV5-1 | TRBD2 | CASSISGVSYEQYF
TRBJ2-7 | TRBV27 | TRBD1 | CASSLIPQGDGEQYF
TRBJ2-4 | TRBV6-6 | NA | CASSPDRNIQYF
TRBJ1-2 | TRBV6-5 | NA | CASSYEGGYGYTF
TRBJ2-5 | TRBV14 | NA | CASSPWTAEETQYF
TRBJ1-1 | TRBV19 | NA | CASSIRRGNTEAFF
TRBJ2-7 | TRBV20-1 | NA | CSAPAGAGKSYEQYF
TRBJ2-6 | TRBV25-1 | NA | CASSEYIGTTGANVLTF
TRBJ2-1 | TRBV20-1 | TRBD2 | CSARPVPTSGSYNEQFF
TRBJ2-2 | TRBV10-2 | TRBD2 | CASRLGLAGGTGELFF
TRBJ1-2 | TRBV12-3/TRBV12-4 | NA | CASRAGKVSGYTF
TRBJ2-2 | TRBV6-5 | NA | CASSWGMNTGELFF
TRBJ2-7 | TRBV5-6 | NA | CASSLEDYEQYF
TRBJ1-1 | TRBV5-1 | TRBD1 | CASSFTGTDDGAFF
TRBJ2-7 | TRBV27 | NA | CASNLMWGNEQYF
TRBJ2-1 | TRBV7-9 | TRBD2 | CASSFSETSANEQFF
TRBJ2-1 | TRBV2 | TRBD2 | CASRNPGGGKYNEQFF
TRBJ2-7 | TRBV19 | NA | CASMRDTSSYEQYF
TRBJ2-1 | TRBV28 | NA | CASSIDTGRDYNEQFF
TRBJ2-3 | TRBV6-2/TRBV6-3 | NA | CASTTELLTQYF
TRBJ2-3 | TRBV27 | NA | CASSLSGGLSDTQYF
TRBJ1-2 | TRBV30 | NA | CAWSKADFESTF
TRBJ2-7 | TRBV12-5 | NA | CASGLVAYEQYF
TRBJ2-3 | TRBV10-2 | NA | CATSTQPTDTQYF
TRBJ2-1 | TRBV20-1 | TRBD2 | CSARGLAGVLNEQFF
TRBJ1-4 | TRBV20-1 | NA | CSARDRGTNEKLFF
TRBJ1-2 | TRBV6-2/TRBV6-3 | NA | CASSYTWDTPNGYTF
TRBJ2-2 | TRBV25-1 | NA | CASSDRTASPGELFF
TRBJ2-1 | TRBV11-3 | NA | CASSLYREHEQFF
TRBJ2-7 | TRBV7-9 | NA | CASSSGTGSGEQYF
TRBJ2-7 | TRBV11-3 | NA | CASSLTRWDEQYF
TRBJ2-7 | TRBV4-3 | TRBD1 | CASSEGPGTGIYEQYF